This T cell receptor beta chain came from a study of shared clonotypes between healthy human individuals. The CDR3 spans 20 residues. Germline CDR1 is SGHDN and CDR2 is FVKESK. J lost 4 bases, V lost 0 bases, and 11 bases had no gene match. General study points: Non-shared clonotypes showed lower generation probabilities than clonotypes common to all four donors.

Worth noting for this clone: Its antigen is still unknown.

Libraries were prepared by immunoSEQ multiplex PCR; TCRdb keeps only in-frame clonotypes and omits some of them. The sample yields over 2 million clones, 85% to 95% seen once. From CD4+ cells came CD45RA+ naive and CD45RA-negative memory subsets. The V and J genes are TRBV14 and TRBJ2-1; 14 nucleotides align to TRBD2. The clonotype originates from a young man in good health. Sample: naive CD4+ T cells sorted from blood. Subset denoted: CD45RA+ positively selected. The CDR3 protein is CASSQDSGLAGEAKYNEQFF. The CDR3, as DNA: TGTGCCAGCAGCCAAGATTCGGGACTAGCGGGAGAAGCGAAGTACAATGAGCAGTTCTTC.